The next 21 T cell receptor beta chains were all read from a single sample in a study of blood T cells in healthy people across ages (dated by TCRdb to the mid-2010s). Library generation was performed with 5' RACE. Sequencing instrument: Illumina HiSeq 2500. A second roughly 7 to 11 cycle PCR used a sample-barcoded 5' primer and a J-beta primer mix. The raw public reads went through TCRdb reprocessing: fastp at Q25, MiXCR clone calling, in-frame beta chains kept. Every CDR3 protein is listed once, alongside the most common genes and DNA of its rows. The sample table records hundreds of thousands of distinct CDR3 sequences; under 25% of these occur just once. Approximately 3.6% of the sample comes from the top ten. The sequencing input was blood. Receptor source: a man aged 70 or older in good health.

This clonotype turned up a few times. The chain has TRBV5-1 and TRBJ2-7; D might be TRBD2 (5 bases). The V and J ends lost 4 bases and 0 bases respectively, with 11 bases between them. The CDR3 contains 14 residues. Germline V gene lookup returns CDR1 SGHRS and CDR2 YFSETQ. CDR3 sequence: CASSQASHSYEQYF. The DNA for the CDR3 is TGCGCCAGCAGCCAGGCTAGCCACTCCTACGAGCAGTACTTC.

The sample holds a few counts of this clonotype. This rearrangement joins TRBV9 to TRBJ2-4, with 7 bases aligning to TRBD1. This CDR3 region has 14 residues. Germline trimming cut 3 bases from V and 7 bases from J; bases unmatched to any gene: 7. Per the germline V gene, CDR1 is SGDLS and CDR2 is YYNGEE. The CDR3 protein is CASSAQQGRNIQYF. The CDR3 nucleotides are TGTGCCAGCAGCGCCCAACAGGGGCGGAACATTCAGTACTTC.

The V gene is TRBV12-3 or TRBV12-4, the J gene TRBJ1-5; D is undetermined. This CDR3 has 13 amino acids. V shed 6 bases and J shed 7 bases, with 13 bases lying between them. CDR3 protein: CASSQDLRQPQHF. Here the CDR3 DNA reads TGTGCCAGCAGCCAAGATCTGCGGCAGCCCCAGCATTTT.

A few counts support this clonotype. This rearrangement joins TRBV5-1 to TRBJ2-5, with 14 bases identical to TRBD2. Matching the DNA end better, TRBJ2-1 makes the J call doubtful. The CDR3 totals 15 residues. Per the germline V gene, CDR1 is SGHRS and CDR2 is YFSETQ. CDR3 region: CASSGLAGGQGEQFF. The CDR3 DNA follows: TGCGCCAGCAGTGGACTAGCGGGAGGTCAGGGTGAGCAGTTCTTC.

The chain couples TRBV5-1 to TRBJ2-5, with 11 bases identical to TRBD2. Near its end, the DNA agrees better with TRBJ2-1, so the J call may be wrong. This CDR3 has 17 amino acids. The germline CDR1 and CDR2 sequences are SGHRS and YFSETQ. CDR3: CASSPPNLAGGLNEQFF. CDR3 sequence (DNA): TGCGCCAGCAGCCCCCCCAACCTAGCGGGAGGTCTCAATGAGCAGTTCTTC.

The chain links TRBV30 to TRBJ2-5, with 7 bases matching TRBD1. The J call may be in error: the DNA end matches TRBJ2-7 better. CDR1 is GTSNPN, CDR2 SVGIG, per germline (reference sequence). The CDR3 sequence is 12 residues long. DNA for the CDR3: TGTGCCCAACAGGGGCCAACCTACGAGCAGTACTTC. Its protein is CAQQGPTYEQYF.

The rearrangement joins TRBV20-1 to TRBJ2-3, with TRBD2 matching over 15 bases. Germline V lookup: CDR1 DFQATT, CDR2 SNEGSKA (reference sequence). V lost 0 bases and J lost 5; bases outside the gene matches: 9. This CDR3 has 18 residues. The DNA for the CDR3 is TGCAGTGCTAGAGATACGGGGGGACTAGCGGGAGGAGGAGATACGCAGTATTTT. This sequence encodes CSARDTGGLAGGGDTQYF.

On this clonotype: A much larger clone differs by one base, so this may be a read error. The chain has TRBV2 and TRBJ2-1; no clear D. Germline V gene lookup returns CDR1 SNHLY and CDR2 FYNNEI. There are 14 residues in the CDR3. V gave up 6 bases and J gave up 0 bases, with 9 bases separating them. CDR3 in DNA: TGTGCCAGCAGGTCCCGGAGCTCCTACAATGAGCAGTTCTTC. This sequence encodes CASRSRSSYNEQFF.

In this sample, this clonotype turned up a few times. This chain joins TRBV15 and TRBJ2-5; TRBD1 might be the D (6 bases). The J call may be mistaken, given a closer DNA end match to TRBJ2-7. The CDR3 is made up of 14 amino acids. CDR1 and CDR2 from the germline V gene are LNHNV and YYDKDF (reference sequence). The CDR3 loop is CATSRGQGMYEQYF. The CDR3 bases are TGTGCCACCAGCAGAGGTCAGGGGATGTACGAGCAGTACTTC.

A few counts support this clonotype. The rearrangement uses TRBV10-3 and TRBJ1-2; D not certain. From germline, CDR1 is ENHRY and CDR2 SYGVKD. The CDR3 sequence is 12 residues long. V lost 0 bases and J lost 6, with 5 bases in between. CDR3 loop: CAISESLDGYTF. The CDR3 region has the DNA TGTGCCATCAGTGAGTCTTTGGATGGCTACACCTTC.

The gene calls are TRBV7-9 and TRBJ1-6, with 8 bases aligning to TRBD1. The CDR3 contains 15 residues. Germline-derived CDR1 and CDR2 are SEHNR and FQNEAQ (reference sequence). Trimming cost V 4 bases and J 7 bases; bases outside gene matches: 6. Written as DNA, the CDR3 is TGTGCCAGCAGCTACCGACAGGGGTCAAATTCACCCCTCCACTTT. It translates to CASSYRQGSNSPLHF.

The V gene is TRBV2, the J gene TRBJ1-1, with 7 nucleotides matching TRBD1. V shed 6 bases and J 4 bases; nucleotides not matched to a gene: 5. The CDR3 consists of 13 residues. Looked up from germline, CDR1 is SNHLY and CDR2 is FYNNEI. The CDR3 protein is CASSIDRATEAFF. The CDR3 bases are TGTGCCAGCAGCATAGACAGGGCCACTGAAGCTTTCTTT.

Details on this clonotype: The junction and the germline gene differ at one end; a read error may be behind it. V usage is TRBV20-1 and J usage is TRBJ2-4; tentatively, D is TRBD1 (5 bases). Germline V lookup: CDR1 DFQATT, CDR2 SNEGSKA (reference sequence). The CDR3 is 16 amino acids. CDR3 region: CSAREDALGAKNIQYF. CDR3 sequence (DNA): TGCAGTGCTAGAGAGGACGCCCTTGGGGCCAAAAACATTCAGTACTTT.

CDR3 amino acids: CASTYFDGVDTEAFF. Here the CDR3 DNA reads TGTGCCAGCACTTATTTCGACGGGGTGGACACTGAAGCTTTCTTT. This rearrangement joins TRBV13 to TRBJ1-1; D not resolved. Germline values: CDR1 PRHDT, CDR2 FYEKMQ (reference sequence). Trimming shortened V by 7 bases and J by 3 bases, and 18 bases separated the two germline ends. The CDR3 runs to 15 residues.

The sample holds a few counts of this clonotype. This chain uses TRBV5-1 with TRBJ2-1, with 11 positions matching TRBD2. V lost 7 bases to trimming and J lost 2 bases; unmatched junction nucleotides: 5. Germline lookup yields CDR1 SGHRS and CDR2 YFSETQ. There are 15 residues in the CDR3. CDR3 in DNA: TGCGCCAGCGCTATAGCGGGAGGGGCCTACAATGAGCAGTTCTTC. Its translation: CASAIAGGAYNEQFF.

This clonotype was observed a few times. This chain joins TRBV12-3 or TRBV12-4 and TRBJ1-4; perhaps TRBD1 as D (6 bases). V lost 6 bases, J lost 0 bases, and 20 bases lay in between. The CDR3 has 18 amino acids. CDR3 sequence: CASSPHGTHPATNEKLFF. The CDR3 bases are TGTGCCAGCAGCCCACACGGGACACACCCGGCAACTAATGAAAAACTGTTTTTT.

This clonotype was seen a handful of times. The rearrangement links TRBV28 to TRBJ2-7, with 10 bases that match TRBD2. Trimming removed 7 bases from V and 9 bases from J; junction bases left unmatched: 6. The CDR3 covers 12 residues. The germline CDR1 and CDR2 sequences are MDHEN and SYDVKM. DNA of the CDR3: TGTGCCAGCAACCTAGCGGGAGCAGTGCAGTACTTC. Translation gives CASNLAGAVQYF.

This clonotype was counted between two and nine times. The genes are TRBV5-1 and TRBJ2-1; 9 bases match TRBD2. Germline-derived CDR1 and CDR2 are SGHRS and YFSETQ. V shed 2 bases, J shed 8 bases, and the junction held 8 bases outside the gene matches. The CDR3 totals 15 residues. Written as DNA, the CDR3 is TGCGCCAGCAGCTTAGCGGGAGGAGCTGGCGATGAGCAGTTCTTC. It translates to CASSLAGGAGDEQFF.

The chain combines TRBV2 with TRBJ2-1; 11 bases fit TRBD1. The CDR3 has 17 residues. V lost 2 bases to trimming and J lost 9 bases; unmatched junction nucleotides: 12. Germline values: CDR1 SNHLY, CDR2 FYNNEI. Here the CDR3 reads CASSESWGTGGLVEQFF. CDR3 in DNA: TGTGCCAGCAGTGAATCTTGGGGGACAGGGGGTTTAGTTGAGCAGTTCTTC. Filled out from reference TRBV2 and TRBJ2-1, the complete variable domain reads EPEVTQTPSHQVTQMGQEVILRCVPISNHLYFYWYRQILGQKVEFLVSFYNNEISEKSEIFDDQFSVERPDGSNFTLKIRSTKLEDSAMYFCASSESWGTGGLVEQFFGPGTRLTVL.

The V gene is TRBV28, the J gene TRBJ2-4; D is unclear. CDR3 length: 16 residues. Germline loops: CDR1 MDHEN, CDR2 SYDVKM. Trimming removed 2 bases from V and 2 bases from J, with 13 bases in between. The CDR3 coding sequence is TGTGCCAGCAGTTTAGACGGTAGTTTGACCAAAAACATTCAGTACTTC. This gives the protein CASSLDGSLTKNIQYF. Full variable domain (outside the CDR3, taken from reference TRBV28 and TRBJ2-4): DVKVTQSSRYLVKRTGEKVFLECVQDMDHENMFWYRQDPGLGLRLIYFSYDVKMKEKGDIPEGYSVSREKKERFSLILESASTNQTSMYLCASSLDGSLTKNIQYFGAGTRLSVL.

The chain combines TRBV3-1 with TRBJ2-7; 7 bases match TRBD2. The tail of the sequence fits TRBJ2-1 better, so the J call may be wrong. The CDR3 is 16 amino acids. Germline CDR1 reads LGHDT; CDR2 reads YNNKEL (reference sequence). The CDR3 DNA is TGTGCCAGCAGCCAAGACGCCAGCGGGACGAGGAATGAGCAGTTCTTC. It encodes CASSQDASGTRNEQFF.